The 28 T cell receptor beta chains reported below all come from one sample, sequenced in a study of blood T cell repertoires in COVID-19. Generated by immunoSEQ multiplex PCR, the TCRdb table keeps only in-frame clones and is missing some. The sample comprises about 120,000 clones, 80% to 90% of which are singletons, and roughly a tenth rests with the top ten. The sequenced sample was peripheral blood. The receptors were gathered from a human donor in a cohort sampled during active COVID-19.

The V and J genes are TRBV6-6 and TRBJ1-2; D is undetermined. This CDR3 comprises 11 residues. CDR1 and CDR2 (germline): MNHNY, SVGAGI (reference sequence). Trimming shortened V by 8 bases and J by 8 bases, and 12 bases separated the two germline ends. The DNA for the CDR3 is TGTGCCAGCGCGATGTCCTTAGGCTACACCTTC. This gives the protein CASAMSLGYTF.

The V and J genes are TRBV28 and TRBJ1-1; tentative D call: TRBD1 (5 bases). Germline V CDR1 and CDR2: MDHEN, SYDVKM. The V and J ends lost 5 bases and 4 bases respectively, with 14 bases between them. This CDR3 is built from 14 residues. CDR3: CASSTTWGGTEAFF. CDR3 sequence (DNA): TGTGCCAGCAGTACGACTTGGGGCGGCACTGAAGCTTTCTTT. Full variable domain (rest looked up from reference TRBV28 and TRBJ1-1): DVKVTQSSRYLVKRTGEKVFLECVQDMDHENMFWYRQDPGLGLRLIYFSYDVKMKEKGDIPEGYSVSREKKERFSLILESASTNQTSMYLCASSTTWGGTEAFFGQGTRLTVV.

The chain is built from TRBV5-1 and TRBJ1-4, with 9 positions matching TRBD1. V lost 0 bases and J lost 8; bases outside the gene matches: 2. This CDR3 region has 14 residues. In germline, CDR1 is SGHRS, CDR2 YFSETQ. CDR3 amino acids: CASSLDRGREKLFF. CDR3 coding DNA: TGCGCCAGCAGCTTGGACAGGGGGCGAGAAAAACTGTTTTTT.

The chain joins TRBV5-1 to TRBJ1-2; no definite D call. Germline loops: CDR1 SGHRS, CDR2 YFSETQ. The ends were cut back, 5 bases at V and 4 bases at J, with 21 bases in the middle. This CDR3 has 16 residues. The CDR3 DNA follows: TGCGCCAGCAGACGTTCGAATTCTAATGCCCCCTATGGCTACACCTTC. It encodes CASRRSNSNAPYGYTF.

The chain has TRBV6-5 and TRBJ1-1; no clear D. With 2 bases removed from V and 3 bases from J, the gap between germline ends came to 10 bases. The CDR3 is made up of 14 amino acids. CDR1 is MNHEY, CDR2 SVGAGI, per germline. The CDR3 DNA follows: TGTGCCAGCAGTTACGGAGGGTTGTACACTGAAGCTTTCTTT. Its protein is CASSYGGLYTEAFF.

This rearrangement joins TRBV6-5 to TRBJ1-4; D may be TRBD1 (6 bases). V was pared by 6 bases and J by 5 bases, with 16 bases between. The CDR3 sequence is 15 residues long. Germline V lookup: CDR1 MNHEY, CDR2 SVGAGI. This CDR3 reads CASSSGGARNEKLFF. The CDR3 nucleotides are TGTGCCAGCAGCTCTGGGGGGGCGAGGAATGAAAAACTGTTTTTT.

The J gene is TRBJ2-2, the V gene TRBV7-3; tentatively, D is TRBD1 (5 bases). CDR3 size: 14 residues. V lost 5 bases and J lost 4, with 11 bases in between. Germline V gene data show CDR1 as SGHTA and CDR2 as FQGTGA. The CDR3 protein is CASSQSRGTGELFF. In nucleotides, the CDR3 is TGTGCCAGCAGCCAATCTAGGGGCACCGGGGAGCTGTTTTTT.

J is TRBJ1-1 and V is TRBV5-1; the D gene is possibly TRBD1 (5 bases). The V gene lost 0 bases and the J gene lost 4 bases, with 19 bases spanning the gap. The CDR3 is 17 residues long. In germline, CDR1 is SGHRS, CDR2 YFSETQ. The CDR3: CASSLAIAGGGGTEAFF. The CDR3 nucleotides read TGCGCCAGCAGCTTGGCAATCGCGGGGGGAGGAGGCACTGAAGCTTTCTTT. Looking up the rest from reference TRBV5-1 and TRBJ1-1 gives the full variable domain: KAGVTQTPRYLIKTRGQQVTLSCSPISGHRSVSWYQQTPGQGLQFLFEYFSETQRNKGNFPGRFSGRQFSNSRSEMNVSTLELGDSALYLCASSLAIAGGGGTEAFFGQGTRLTVV.

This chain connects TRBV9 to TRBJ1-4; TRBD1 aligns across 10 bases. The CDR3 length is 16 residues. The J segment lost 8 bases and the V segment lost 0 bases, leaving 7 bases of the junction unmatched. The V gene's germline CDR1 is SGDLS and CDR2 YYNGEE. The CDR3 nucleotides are TGTGCCAGCAGCGTAGCTGGGACAGGGGCCTCCGAAAAACTGTTTTTT. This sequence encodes CASSVAGTGASEKLFF.

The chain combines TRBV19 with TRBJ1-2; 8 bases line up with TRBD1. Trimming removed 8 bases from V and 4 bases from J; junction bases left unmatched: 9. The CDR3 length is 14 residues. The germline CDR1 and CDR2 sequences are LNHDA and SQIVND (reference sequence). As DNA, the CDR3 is TGTGCCAGTTTTGGACCCGGGACAGGCTATGGCTACACCTTC. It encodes CASFGPGTGYGYTF. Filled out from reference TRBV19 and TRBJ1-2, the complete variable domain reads DGGITQSPKYLFRKEGQNVTLSCEQNLNHDAMYWYRQDPGQGLRLIYYSQIVNDFQKGDIAEGYSVSREKKESFPLTVTSAQKNPTAFYLCASFGPGTGYGYTFGSGTRLTVV.

CDR3 in DNA: TGCGCCAGCAGCTTGGCCAGGGAAGGAACCGGGGAGCTGTTTTTT. It translates to CASSLAREGTGELFF. The V call is TRBV5-1, the J call TRBJ2-2, with D maybe TRBD1 (5 bases). The V gene's germline CDR1 is SGHRS and CDR2 YFSETQ. The CDR3 loop spans 15 amino acids. Trimming removed 0 bases from V and 5 bases from J, with 11 bases in between. Looking up the rest from reference TRBV5-1 and TRBJ2-2 gives the full variable domain: KAGVTQTPRYLIKTRGQQVTLSCSPISGHRSVSWYQQTPGQGLQFLFEYFSETQRNKGNFPGRFSGRQFSNSRSEMNVSTLELGDSALYLCASSLAREGTGELFFGEGSRLTVL.

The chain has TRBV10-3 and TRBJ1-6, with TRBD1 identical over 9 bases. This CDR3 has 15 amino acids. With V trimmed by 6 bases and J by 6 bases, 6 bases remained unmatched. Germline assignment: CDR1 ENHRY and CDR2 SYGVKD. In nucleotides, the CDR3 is TGTGCCATCAGGGAAAAACAGGGGGCTAATTCACCCCTCCACTTT. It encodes CAIREKQGANSPLHF.

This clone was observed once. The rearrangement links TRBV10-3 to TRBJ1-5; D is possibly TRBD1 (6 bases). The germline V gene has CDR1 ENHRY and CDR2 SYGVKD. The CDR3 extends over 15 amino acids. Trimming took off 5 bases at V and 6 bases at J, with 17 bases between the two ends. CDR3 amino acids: CAISSDSGVSQPQHF. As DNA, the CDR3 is TGTGCCATCAGTTCGGACAGCGGCGTAAGTCAGCCCCAGCATTTT.

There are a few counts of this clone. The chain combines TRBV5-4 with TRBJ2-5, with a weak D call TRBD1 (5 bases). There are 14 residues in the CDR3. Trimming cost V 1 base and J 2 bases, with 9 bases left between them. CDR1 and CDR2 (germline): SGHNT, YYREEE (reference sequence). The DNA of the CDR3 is TGTGCCAGCAGCTTGAACCAGGGACAAGAGACCCAGTACTTC. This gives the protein CASSLNQGQETQYF.

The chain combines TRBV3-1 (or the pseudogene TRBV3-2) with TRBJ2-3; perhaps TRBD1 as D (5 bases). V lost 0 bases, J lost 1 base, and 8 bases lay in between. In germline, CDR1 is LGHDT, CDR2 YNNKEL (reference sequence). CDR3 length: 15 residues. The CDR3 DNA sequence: TGTGCCAGCAGCCAAGAAGGACACCGCACAGATACGCAGTATTTT. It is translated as CASSQEGHRTDTQYF.

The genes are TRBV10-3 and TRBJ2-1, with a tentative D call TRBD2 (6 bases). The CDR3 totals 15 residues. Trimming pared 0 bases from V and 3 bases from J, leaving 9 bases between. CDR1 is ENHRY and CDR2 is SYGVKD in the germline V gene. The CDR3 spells CAISESLANYNEQFF. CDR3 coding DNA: TGTGCCATCAGTGAGTCCCTAGCGAACTACAATGAGCAGTTCTTC.

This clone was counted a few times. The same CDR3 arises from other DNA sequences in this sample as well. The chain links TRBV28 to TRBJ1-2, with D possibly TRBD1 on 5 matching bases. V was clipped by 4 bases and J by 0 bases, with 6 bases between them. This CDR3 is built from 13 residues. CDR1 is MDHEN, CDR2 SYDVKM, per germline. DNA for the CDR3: TGTGCCAGCAGTTCAGGGACTAACTATGGCTACACCTTC. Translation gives CASSSGTNYGYTF.

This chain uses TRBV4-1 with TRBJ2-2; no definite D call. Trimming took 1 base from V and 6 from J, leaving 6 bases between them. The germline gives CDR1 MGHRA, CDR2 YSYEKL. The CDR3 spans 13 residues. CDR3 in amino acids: CASSQVQAGELFF. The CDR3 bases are TGCGCCAGCAGCCAAGTTCAGGCCGGGGAGCTGTTTTTT.

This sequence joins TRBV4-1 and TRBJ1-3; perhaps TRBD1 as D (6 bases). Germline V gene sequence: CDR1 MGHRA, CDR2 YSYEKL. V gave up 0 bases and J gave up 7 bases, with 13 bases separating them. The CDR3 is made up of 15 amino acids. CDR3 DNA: TGCGCCAGCAGCCAAGAAGGGGGGGGCAGGAACACCATATATTTT. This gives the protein CASSQEGGGRNTIYF.

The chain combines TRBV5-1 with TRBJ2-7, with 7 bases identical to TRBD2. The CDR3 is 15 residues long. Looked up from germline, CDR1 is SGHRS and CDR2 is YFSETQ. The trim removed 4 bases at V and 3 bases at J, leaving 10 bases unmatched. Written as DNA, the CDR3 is TGCGCCAGCAGCCTCAGTAATCGGGAGGTCTACGAGCAGTACTTC. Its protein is CASSLSNREVYEQYF. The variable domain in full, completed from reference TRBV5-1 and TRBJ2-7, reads KAGVTQTPRYLIKTRGQQVTLSCSPISGHRSVSWYQQTPGQGLQFLFEYFSETQRNKGNFPGRFSGRQFSNSRSEMNVSTLELGDSALYLCASSLSNREVYEQYFGPGTRLTVT.

For the CDR3, the DNA is TGCGCCAGCAACATAGCGGGGGGGCACAATGAGCAGTTCTTC. This encodes CASNIAGGHNEQFF. V usage is TRBV5-1 and J usage is TRBJ2-1, with 11 positions matching TRBD2. Germline V CDR1 and CDR2: SGHRS, YFSETQ. With 6 bases clipped from V and 5 bases from J, the junction kept 4 bases outside the gene matches. CDR3 length equals 14 residues.

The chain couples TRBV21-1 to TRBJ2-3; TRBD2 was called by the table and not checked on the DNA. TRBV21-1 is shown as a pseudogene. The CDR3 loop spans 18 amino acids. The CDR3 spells CASSIDSGGGRGADTQYF. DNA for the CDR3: TGTGCCAGCAGCATAGATAGCGGGGGGGGCCGAGGAGCAGATACGCAGTATTTT.

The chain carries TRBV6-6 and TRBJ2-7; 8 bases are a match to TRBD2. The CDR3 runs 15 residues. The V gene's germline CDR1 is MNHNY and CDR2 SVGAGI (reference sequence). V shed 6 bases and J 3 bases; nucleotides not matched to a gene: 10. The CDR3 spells CASRLNGGAVYEQYF. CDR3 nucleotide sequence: TGTGCCAGCAGGCTAAACGGGGGGGCGGTCTACGAGCAGTACTTC.

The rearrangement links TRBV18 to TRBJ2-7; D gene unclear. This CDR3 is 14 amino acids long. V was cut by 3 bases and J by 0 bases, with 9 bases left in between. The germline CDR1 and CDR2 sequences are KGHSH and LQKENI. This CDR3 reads CASSPAWSSYEQYF. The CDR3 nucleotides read TGTGCCAGCTCACCTGCTTGGAGCTCCTACGAGCAGTACTTC.

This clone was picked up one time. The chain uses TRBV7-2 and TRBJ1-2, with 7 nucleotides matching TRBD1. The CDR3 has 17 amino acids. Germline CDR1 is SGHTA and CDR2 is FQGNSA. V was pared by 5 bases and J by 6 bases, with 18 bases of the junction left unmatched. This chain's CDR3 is CASSPQTGLGGKDGYTF. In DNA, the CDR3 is TGTGCCAGCAGCCCCCAGACAGGGTTGGGGGGTAAAGATGGCTACACCTTC.

CDR3 bases: TGTGCCAGCAGCTTGGGTGGAGCTTCTAACTATGGCTACACCTTC. It specifies CASSLGGASNYGYTF. The chain combines TRBV5-4 with TRBJ1-2; D gene unclear. Trimming took off 0 bases at V and 0 bases at J, with 9 bases between the two ends. CDR1 and CDR2 from the germline V gene are SGHNT and YYREEE (reference sequence). The CDR3 is 15 residues long.

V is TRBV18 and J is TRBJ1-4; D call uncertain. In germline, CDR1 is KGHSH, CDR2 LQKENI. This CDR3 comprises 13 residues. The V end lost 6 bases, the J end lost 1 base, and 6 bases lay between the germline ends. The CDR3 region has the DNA TGTGCCAGCTCCACGAGAACTAATGAAAAACTGTTTTTT. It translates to CASSTRTNEKLFF.

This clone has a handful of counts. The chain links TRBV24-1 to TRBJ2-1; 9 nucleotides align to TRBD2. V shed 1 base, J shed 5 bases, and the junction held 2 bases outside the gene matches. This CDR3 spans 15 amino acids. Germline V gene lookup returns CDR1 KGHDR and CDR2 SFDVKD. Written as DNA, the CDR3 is TGTGCCACCAGTGATTTATCTAGCGGGGACAATGAGCAGTTCTTC. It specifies CATSDLSSGDNEQFF.